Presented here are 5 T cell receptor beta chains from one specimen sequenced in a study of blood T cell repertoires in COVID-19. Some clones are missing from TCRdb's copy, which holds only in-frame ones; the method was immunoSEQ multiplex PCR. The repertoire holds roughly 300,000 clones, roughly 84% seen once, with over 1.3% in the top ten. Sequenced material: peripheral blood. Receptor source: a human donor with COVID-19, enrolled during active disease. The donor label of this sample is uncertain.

Here the CDR3 reads CASSLGGGPSTDTQYF. In nucleotides, the CDR3 is TGTGCCAGCAGCTTGGGGGGGGGACCTAGCACAGATACGCAGTATTTT. The rearrangement uses TRBV5-4 and TRBJ2-3; 7 nucleotides match TRBD2. The J segment lost 0 bases and the V segment lost 0 bases, leaving 4 bases of the junction unmatched. There are 16 residues in the CDR3. Germline CDR1 and CDR2: SGHNT and YYREEE (reference sequence).

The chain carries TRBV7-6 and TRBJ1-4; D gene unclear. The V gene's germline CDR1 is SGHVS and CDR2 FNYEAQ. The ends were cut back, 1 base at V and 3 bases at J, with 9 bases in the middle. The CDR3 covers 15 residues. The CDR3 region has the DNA TGTGCCAGCAGCTTAGTGGGCGAAGCTAATGAAAAACTGTTTTTT. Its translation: CASSLVGEANEKLFF.

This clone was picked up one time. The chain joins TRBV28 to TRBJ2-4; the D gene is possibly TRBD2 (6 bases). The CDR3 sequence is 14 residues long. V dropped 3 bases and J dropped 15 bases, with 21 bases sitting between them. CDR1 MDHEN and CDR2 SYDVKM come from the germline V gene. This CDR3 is CASSFRGTSLWTYF. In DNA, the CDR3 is TGTGCCAGCAGTTTTCGGGGGACCTCACTTTGGACGTACTTC.

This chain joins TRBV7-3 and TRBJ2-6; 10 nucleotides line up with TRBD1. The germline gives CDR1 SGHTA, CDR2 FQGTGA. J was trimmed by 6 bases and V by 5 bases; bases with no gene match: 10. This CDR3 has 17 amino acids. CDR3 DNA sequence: TGTGCCAGCAGCCTTTGGACAGGGGGGTATGAGGCCAACGTCCTGACTTTC. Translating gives CASSLWTGGYEANVLTF.

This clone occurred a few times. Here the CDR3 reads CASITTQGAGLNQPQHF. CDR3 DNA sequence: TGTGCCAGCATCACTACCCAGGGGGCAGGGTTAAATCAGCCCCAGCATTTT. The chain links TRBV6-4 to TRBJ1-5; the match to TRBD1 covers 8 bases. Trimming cost V 7 bases and J 4 bases; bases outside gene matches: 15. Germline V lookup: CDR1 MRHNA, CDR2 SNTAGT. This CDR3 has 17 residues.